This TCR beta chain was observed in a study of blood T cell repertoires in COVID-19. Study background: Acute and convalescent COVID-19 specimens originated in the United States, Italy and Spain.

Enrolled through a virtual design, the participants were between roughly 18 and 100 years of age and came from 24 US areas. CDR3 length: 13 residues. V was cut by 4 bases and J by 8 bases, with 13 bases left in between. Germline V gene data show CDR1 as SGHDT and CDR2 as YYEEEE. Profiled with immunoSEQ multiplex PCR; TCRdb holds only in-frame clones, not every one. The sample has roughly 140,000 clones; around 85% are singletons. Sequences were obtained from PBMCs or T cells enriched from blood (not recorded which). This chain links TRBV5-6 with TRBJ2-1; TRBD1 is a possible D gene (5 bases). This clonotype was sampled from a middle-aged woman who had recovered from COVID-19. CDR3 bases: TGTGCCAGCAGCCTCCCCACAGGTGATGAGCAGTTCTTC. Protein product: CASSLPTGDEQFF.